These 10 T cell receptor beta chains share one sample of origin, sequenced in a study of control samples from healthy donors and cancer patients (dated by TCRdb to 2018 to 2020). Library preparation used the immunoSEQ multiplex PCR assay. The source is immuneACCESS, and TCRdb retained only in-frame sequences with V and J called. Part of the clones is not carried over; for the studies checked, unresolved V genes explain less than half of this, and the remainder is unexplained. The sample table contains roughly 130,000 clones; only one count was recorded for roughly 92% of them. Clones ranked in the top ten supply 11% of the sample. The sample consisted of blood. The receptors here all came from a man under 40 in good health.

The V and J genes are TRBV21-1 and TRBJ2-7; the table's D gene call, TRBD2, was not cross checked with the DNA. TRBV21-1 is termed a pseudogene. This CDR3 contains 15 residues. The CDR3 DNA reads TGTGCCAGCAGCAAAGGGGGAGAGGGTAGTTTGGAGCAGTACTTC. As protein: CASSKGGEGSLEQYF.

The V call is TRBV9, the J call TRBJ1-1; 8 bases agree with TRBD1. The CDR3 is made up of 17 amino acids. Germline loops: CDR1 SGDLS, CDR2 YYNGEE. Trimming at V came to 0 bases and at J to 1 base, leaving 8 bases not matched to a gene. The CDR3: CASSVAVRDRKNTEAFF. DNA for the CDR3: TGTGCCAGCAGCGTAGCTGTAAGGGACAGGAAGAACACTGAAGCTTTCTTT.

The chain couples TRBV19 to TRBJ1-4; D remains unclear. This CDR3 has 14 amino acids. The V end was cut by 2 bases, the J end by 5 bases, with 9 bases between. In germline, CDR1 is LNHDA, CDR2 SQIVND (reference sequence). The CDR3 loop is CASSISVLNEKLFF. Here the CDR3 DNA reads TGTGCCAGTAGTATAAGTGTACTGAATGAAAAACTGTTTTTT.

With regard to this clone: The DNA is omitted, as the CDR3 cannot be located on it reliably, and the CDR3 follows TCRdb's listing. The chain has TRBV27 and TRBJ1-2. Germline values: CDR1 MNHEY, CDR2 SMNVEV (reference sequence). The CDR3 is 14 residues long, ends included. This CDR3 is CASSSSPGGEGYTF.

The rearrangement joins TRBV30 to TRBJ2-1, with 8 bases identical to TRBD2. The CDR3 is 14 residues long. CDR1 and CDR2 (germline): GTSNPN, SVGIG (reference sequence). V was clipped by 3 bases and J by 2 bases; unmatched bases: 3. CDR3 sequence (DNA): TGTGCCTGGAGCTTCGGGAGGGCCTACAATGAGCAGTTCTTC. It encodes CAWSFGRAYNEQFF.

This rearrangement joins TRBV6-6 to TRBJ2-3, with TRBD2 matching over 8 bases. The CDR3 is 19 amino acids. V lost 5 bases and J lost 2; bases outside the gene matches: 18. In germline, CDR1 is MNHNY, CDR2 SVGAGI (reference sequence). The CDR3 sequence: CASSLQRLKRERDTDTQYF. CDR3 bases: TGTGCCAGCAGTCTTCAGAGACTAAAGCGGGAGAGAGACACAGATACGCAGTATTTT.

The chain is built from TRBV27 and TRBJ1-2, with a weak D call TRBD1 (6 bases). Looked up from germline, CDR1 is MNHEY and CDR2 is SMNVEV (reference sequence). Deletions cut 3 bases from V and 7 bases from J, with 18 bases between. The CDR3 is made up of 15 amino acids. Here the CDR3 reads CASSLRNTGSGGYTF. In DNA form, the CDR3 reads TGTGCCAGCAGTTTGCGAAACACAGGGTCCGGTGGCTACACCTTC.

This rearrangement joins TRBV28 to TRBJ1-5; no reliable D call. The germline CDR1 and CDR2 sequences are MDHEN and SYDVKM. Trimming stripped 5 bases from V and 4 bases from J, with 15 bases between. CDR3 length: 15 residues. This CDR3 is CASSADTVGNQPQHF. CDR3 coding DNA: TGTGCCAGCAGTGCTGACACGGTCGGGAATCAGCCCCAGCATTTT.

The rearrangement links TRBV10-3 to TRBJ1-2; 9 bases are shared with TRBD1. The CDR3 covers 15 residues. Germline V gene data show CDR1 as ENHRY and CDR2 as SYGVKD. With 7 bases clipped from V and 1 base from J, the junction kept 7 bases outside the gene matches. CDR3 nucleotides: TGTGCCATCAAGAGGGACAGGGTGGGTAACTATGGCTACACCTTC. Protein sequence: CAIKRDRVGNYGYTF.

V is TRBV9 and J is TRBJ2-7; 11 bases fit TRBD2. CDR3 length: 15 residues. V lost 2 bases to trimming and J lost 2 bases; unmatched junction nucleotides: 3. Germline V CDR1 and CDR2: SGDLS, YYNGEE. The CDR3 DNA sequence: TGTGCCAGCAGCGTGGGACTAGCGGATACCTACGAGCAGTACTTC. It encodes CASSVGLADTYEQYF.